This T cell receptor (beta chain) stems from a study of cytomegalovirus exposure and HLA in healthy donors. Study summary: Earlier, about 180 million T cells were analyzed, and approximately 110 million unique TCR beta sequences were found among them.

The CDR3 is 14 residues long. Germline CDR1 MNHEY, CDR2 SMNVEV (reference sequence). Trimming shortened V by 5 bases and J by 0 bases, and 7 bases separated the two germline ends. This PCR relied on a set of 60 Vbeta primers and 13 Jbeta primers. Here immunoSEQ multiplex PCR was the method, and the copy in TCRdb shows in-frame clones only, minus some. The profile shows 96,000 or so clones, about four fifths of them singletons. Study-wide results and limits: The authors excluded some V segments, including TRBV6-2 and TRBV6-3, as indistinguishable. Association of a missense DCLRE1C variant with TCR beta V- and J-gene trimming was reported in a later analysis. Presence/absence comparisons presumed near-even sequencing depth among donors.

Details on this clone: The target antigen is unknown.

The TCR was taken from a woman in her 70s in good health and CMV-seropositive. Sequenced material: PBMCs. The chain combines TRBV27 with TRBJ1-4; TRBD1 is a possible D gene (5 bases). The CDR3 coding sequence is TGTGCCAGCAGTGGACATGCAACTAATGAAAAACTGTTTTTT. Protein product: CASSGHATNEKLFF.